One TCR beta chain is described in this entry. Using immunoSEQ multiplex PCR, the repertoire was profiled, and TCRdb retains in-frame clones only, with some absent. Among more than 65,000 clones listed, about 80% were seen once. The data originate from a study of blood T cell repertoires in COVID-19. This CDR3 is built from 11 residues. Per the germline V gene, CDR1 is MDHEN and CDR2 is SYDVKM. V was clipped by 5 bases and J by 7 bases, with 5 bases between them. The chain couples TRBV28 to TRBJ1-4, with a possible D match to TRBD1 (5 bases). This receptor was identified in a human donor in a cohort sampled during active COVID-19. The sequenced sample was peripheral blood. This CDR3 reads CASSDSEKLFF. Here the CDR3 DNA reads TGTGCCAGCAGTGACAGTGAAAAACTGTTTTTT.